Given below is one T cell receptor beta chain in context. The authors' processing: The authors estimated nucleated cell counts from reference gene primer amplification. Only in-frame clones appear in the TCRdb table, and some are missing; sequencing was by immunoSEQ multiplex PCR. Clone size and the V and J calls come from that table; the DNA yielded D and trimming. The data contain about 36,000 clones, more than 70% of them seen just once; the ten biggest clones take up 33%. This sample stems from a study of blood T cell repertoires in COVID-19. Study background: Specimens from acute and convalescent COVID-19 originated in the United States, Italy and Spain. PBMCs, B-cell-depleted T cells, or T cells were the source of the cDNA or gDNA that made up the material.

CDR3 length equals 13 residues. Trimming left V 10 bases short and J 2 bases short, with 12 bases between. Germline V gene sequence: CDR1 ENHRY, CDR2 SYGVKD. The receptor's source is a man aged 55 to 70 with acute or convalescent COVID-19. The sequencing input was peripheral blood. The chain combines TRBV10-3 with TRBJ2-1; possibly TRBD2 for D (6 bases). The CDR3 sequence: CATRAGTYNEQFF. The CDR3 nucleotides are TGTGCCACAAGAGCGGGCACCTACAATGAGCAGTTCTTC.